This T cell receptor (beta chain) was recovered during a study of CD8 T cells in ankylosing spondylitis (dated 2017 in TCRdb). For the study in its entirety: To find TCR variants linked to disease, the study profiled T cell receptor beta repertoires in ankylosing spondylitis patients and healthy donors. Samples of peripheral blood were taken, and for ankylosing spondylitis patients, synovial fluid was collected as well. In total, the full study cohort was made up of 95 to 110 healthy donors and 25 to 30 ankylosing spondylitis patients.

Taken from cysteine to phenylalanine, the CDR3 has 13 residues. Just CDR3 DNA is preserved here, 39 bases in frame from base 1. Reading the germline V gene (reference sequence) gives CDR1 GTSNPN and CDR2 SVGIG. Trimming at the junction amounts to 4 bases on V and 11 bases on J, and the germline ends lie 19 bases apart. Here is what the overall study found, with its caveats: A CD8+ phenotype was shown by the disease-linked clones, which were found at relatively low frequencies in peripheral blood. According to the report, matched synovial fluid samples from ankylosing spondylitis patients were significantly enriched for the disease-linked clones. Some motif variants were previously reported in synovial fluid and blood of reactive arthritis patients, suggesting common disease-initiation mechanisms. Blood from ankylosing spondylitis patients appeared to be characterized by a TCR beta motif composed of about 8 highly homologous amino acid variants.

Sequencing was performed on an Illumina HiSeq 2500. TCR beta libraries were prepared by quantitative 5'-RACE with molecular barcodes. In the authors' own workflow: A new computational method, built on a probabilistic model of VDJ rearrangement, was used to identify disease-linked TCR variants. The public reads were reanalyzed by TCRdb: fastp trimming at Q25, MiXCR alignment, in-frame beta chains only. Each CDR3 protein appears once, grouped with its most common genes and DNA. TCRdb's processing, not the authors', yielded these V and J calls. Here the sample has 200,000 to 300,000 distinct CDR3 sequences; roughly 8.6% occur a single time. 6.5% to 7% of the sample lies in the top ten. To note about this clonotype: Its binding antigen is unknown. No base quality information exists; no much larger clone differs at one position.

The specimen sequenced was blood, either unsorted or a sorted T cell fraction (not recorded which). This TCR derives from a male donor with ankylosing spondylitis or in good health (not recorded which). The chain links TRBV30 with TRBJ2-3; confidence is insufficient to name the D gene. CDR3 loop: CAWTLPARDQQYF. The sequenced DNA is TGTGCCTGGACCCTCCCAGCTAGAGATCAGCAGTATTTT.